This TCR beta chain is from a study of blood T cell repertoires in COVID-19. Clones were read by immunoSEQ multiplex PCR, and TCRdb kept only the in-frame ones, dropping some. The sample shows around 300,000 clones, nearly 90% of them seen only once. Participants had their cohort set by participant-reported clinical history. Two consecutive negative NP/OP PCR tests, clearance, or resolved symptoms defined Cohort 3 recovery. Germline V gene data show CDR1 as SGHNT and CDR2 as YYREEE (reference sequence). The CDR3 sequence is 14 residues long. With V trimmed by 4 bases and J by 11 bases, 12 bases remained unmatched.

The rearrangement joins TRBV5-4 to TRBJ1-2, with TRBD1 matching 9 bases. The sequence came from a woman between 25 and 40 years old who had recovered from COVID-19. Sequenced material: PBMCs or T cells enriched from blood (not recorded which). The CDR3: CASSLINDGQGYTF. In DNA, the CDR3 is TGTGCCAGCAGCCTCATCAATGATGGACAGGGGTACACCTTC.